This TCR beta chain is drawn from a study of T cells after yellow fever vaccination. Generation of TCR cDNA used 5'RACE template switching (which added a universal primer site and UMIs). TCRdb fed the 5' RACE reads into MiXCR, producing one record per CDR3 protein. Of a few hundred thousand distinct CDR3 sequences in the sample, around 7% were seen once. In its sample, this clonotype was seen many times. Trimming pared 0 bases from V and 11 bases from J, leaving 7 bases between. Per germline, CDR1 MNHNY and CDR2 SVGAGI (reference sequence). CDR3 length: 11 amino acids. V is TRBV6-6 and J is TRBJ2-5; D unresolved. This receptor was taken from a man aged 30 to 45 who received the YFV17D yellow fever vaccine. The sample consisted of CD4+ T cells sorted from PBMCs, taken 15 days after the yellow fever booster vaccination. This CDR3 reads CASSYSQVQYF. The DNA for the CDR3 is TGTGCCAGCAGTTACTCCCAGGTTCAGTACTTC.